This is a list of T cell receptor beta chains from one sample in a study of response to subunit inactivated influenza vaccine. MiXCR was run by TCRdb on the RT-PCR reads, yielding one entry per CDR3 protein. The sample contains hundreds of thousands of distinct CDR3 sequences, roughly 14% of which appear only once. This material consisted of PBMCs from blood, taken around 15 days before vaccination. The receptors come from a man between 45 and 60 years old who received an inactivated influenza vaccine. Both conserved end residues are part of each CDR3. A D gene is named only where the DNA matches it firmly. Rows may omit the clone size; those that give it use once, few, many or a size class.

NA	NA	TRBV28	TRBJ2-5	CASSDLGAGETQYF	TGTGCCAGCAGCGACTTGGGGGCGGGAGAGACCCAGTACTTC
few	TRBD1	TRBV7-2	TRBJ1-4	CASSRGDRDNEKLFF	TGTGCCAGCAGTCGAGGGGACAGGGATAATGAAAAACTGTTTTTT
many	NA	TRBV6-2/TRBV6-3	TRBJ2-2	CASTLLAPNTGELFF	TGTGCCAGCACACTACTAGCCCCGAACACCGGGGAGCTGTTTTTT
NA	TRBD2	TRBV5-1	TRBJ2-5	CASSPGELAGVQETQYF	TGCGCCAGCAGCCCAGGGGAATTAGCGGGGGTTCAAGAGACCCAGTACTTC
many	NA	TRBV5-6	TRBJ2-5	CASSWDWSGETQYF	TGTGCCAGCAGCTGGGACTGGTCCGGAGAGACCCAGTACTTC
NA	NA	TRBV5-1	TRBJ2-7	CASSTGLNYEQYF	TGCGCCAGCAGCACTGGACTGAACTACGAGCAGTACTTC
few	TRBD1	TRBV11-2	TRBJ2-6	CASSAKGFGTVISGANVLTF	TGTGCCAGCAGCGCCAAGGGTTTTGGGACAGTGATCTCTGGGGCCAACGTCCTGACTTTC
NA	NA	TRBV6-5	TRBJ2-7	CASSYLGEGYEQYF	TGTGCCAGCAGTTACCTCGGGGAAGGATACGAGCAGTACTTC
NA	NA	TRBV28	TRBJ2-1	CATSPRRGRNEQFF	TGTGCCACCAGCCCTAGGAGGGGCCGCAATGAGCAGTTCTTC
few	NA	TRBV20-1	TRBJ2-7	CSAPPPGTYEQYF	TGCAGTGCCCCGCCTCCCGGAACCTACGAGCAGTACTTC
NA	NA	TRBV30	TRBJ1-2	CAWSIRSGALNYGYTF	TGTGCCTGGAGTATCCGGAGCGGGGCGTTGAACTATGGCTACACCTTC
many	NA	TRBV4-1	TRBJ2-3	CASSHKAGSTDTQYF	TGCGCCAGCAGCCATAAGGCAGGGTCCACAGATACGCAGTATTTT
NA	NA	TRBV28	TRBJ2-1	CASRPPGGDNRKNEQFF	TGTGCCAGCAGACCGCCAGGGGGGGACAATCGTAAGAATGAGCAGTTCTTC
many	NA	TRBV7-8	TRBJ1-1	CASSLAGSGSMNTEAFF	TGTGCCAGCAGCTTAGCTGGGTCAGGGAGTATGAACACTGAAGCTTTCTTT
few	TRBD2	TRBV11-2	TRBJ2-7	CASRRLAGTAITNEQYF	TGTGCCAGCAGAAGACTAGCGGGTACCGCTATTACCAACGAGCAGTACTTC
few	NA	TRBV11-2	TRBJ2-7	CASSFGVIYEQYF	TGTGCCAGCAGCTTTGGGGTTATCTACGAGCAGTACTTC
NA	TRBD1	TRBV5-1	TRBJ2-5	CASSPGTGVRETQYF	TGCGCCAGCAGCCCCGGGACAGGGGTGAGAGAGACCCAGTACTTC
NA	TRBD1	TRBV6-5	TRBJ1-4	CASSSTGGIDQEKLFF	TGTGCCAGCAGTTCGACAGGGGGCATTGACCAAGAAAAACTGTTTTTT
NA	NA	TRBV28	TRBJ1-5	CASRERNQPQHF	TGTGCCAGCAGGGAACGCAATCAGCCCCAGCATTTT
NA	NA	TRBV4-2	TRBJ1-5	CASSQGSEGQPQHF	TGTGCCAGCAGCCAAGGGAGTGAGGGTCAGCCCCAGCATTTT
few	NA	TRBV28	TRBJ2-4	CASRTTGGRVIQYF	TGTGCCAGCAGAACGACCGGAGGAAGGGTCATTCAGTACTTC
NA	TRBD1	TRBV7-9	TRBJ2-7	CASSLAPLGQGTEQYF	TGTGCCAGCAGCTTAGCGCCCCTGGGACAGGGCACCGAGCAGTACTTC
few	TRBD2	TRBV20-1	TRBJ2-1	CSARTSGQQFF	TGCAGTGCGAGGACTAGCGGCCAGCAGTTCTTC
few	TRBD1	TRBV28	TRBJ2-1	CASSNPGQGTNEQFF	TGTGCCAGCAGCAATCCGGGACAGGGGACCAATGAGCAGTTCTTC
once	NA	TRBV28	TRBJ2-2	CASSLWRDTNTGELFF	TGTGCCAGCAGTTTATGGCGGGACACTAACACCGGGGAGCTGTTTTTT
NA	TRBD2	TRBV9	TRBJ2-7	CASSVAPAGGLSEQYF	TGTGCCAGCAGCGTAGCCCCCGCGGGAGGGCTCTCCGAGCAGTACTTC
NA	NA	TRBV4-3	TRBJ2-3	CASSQEWHDRPDTQYF	TGCGCCAGCAGCCAAGAGTGGCACGACCGTCCAGATACGCAGTATTTT
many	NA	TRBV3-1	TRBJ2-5	CASSQDGGAEETQYF	TGTGCCAGCAGCCAGGATGGTGGGGCCGAAGAGACCCAGTACTTC
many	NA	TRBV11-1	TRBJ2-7	CASSPSYPAYEQYF	TGTGCCAGCAGCCCCTCCTACCCAGCCTACGAGCAGTACTTC
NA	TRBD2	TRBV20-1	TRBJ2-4	CSARTSGKNIQYF	TGCAGTGCTCGGACTAGCGGAAAAAACATTCAGTACTTC
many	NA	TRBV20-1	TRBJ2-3	CSASLPLTDTQYF	TGCAGTGCTAGTCTCCCTCTAACAGATACGCAGTATTTT
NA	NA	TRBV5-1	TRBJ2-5	CASSLGPGKEGGETQYF	TGCGCCAGCAGCTTGGGACCGGGGAAAGAAGGGGGGGAGACCCAGTACTTC